The subject of this entry is one T cell receptor (beta chain). This clonotype was observed at least ten times. Its specific antigen is unknown. Base-call qualities are not available, and no considerably larger clone is one nucleotide away. Libraries were built with 5' RACE. The data were produced on an Illumina HiSeq 2000. A universal primer binding site was introduced by template switching, and a unique molecular identifier was present in the final cDNA, enabling accurate counting of TCR cDNA molecules. First-strand cDNA for TCR alpha and beta chains was synthesized from specific primers in the conserved constant-segment region. To control for contamination, every cDNA library was double barcoded, receiving both a SMART-Mk sample barcode and Illumina barcodes. TruSeq adapter sequences, together with Illumina sample barcodes, were added in two successive PCR steps. The Illumina HiSeq platform was used with custom primers to sequence TCR alpha and beta cDNA libraries. In the paper's pipeline: MiGEC was used to process raw reads and extract unique molecular identifiers, and MiXCR was used to find CDR3 positions. For each individual, recombination models were inferred using an EM algorithm with the repgenHMM and IGoR tools. Shared clonotypes were analyzed with the tcR package in R, and sharing was normalized by the product of cloneset sizes. To study raw recombination free of thymic and clonal selection effects, out-of-frame nonproductive sequences were analyzed. TCRdb reran the public reads through fastp at Q25 and MiXCR, keeping productive beta chains. Every distinct CDR3 protein forms one entry, paired with its most common genes and DNA. For this entry, the V and J calls and clone size follow TCRdb and not the study's own pipeline. Here the sample has around 200,000 distinct CDR3 sequences; over 8% occur a single time. The top ten clones comprise 5.1% of the sample.

Every donor in the study was a healthy Caucasian. Miltenyi CD45RO+ enrichment and human naive T-cell isolation kits were used to isolate memory (CD45RO+) and naive T cells from PBMC. This entry belongs to a study of identical twins (dated by TCRdb to 2016 to 2017). With respect to the entire study: TCR alpha and beta repertoires from monozygotic twins, unrelated adults of various ages and cord blood were deep-sequenced to test whether fetal clonotypes persist. Replicate twin experiments were performed at different times using different library preparation protocols to rule out contamination. Summary of the overall study and its limitations: Fewer insertions were carried by abundant cord blood beta clonotypes, a similar but weaker trend appeared in young adult naive repertoires, and no such trend appeared in memory repertoires. Compared with coincidental sharing between unrelated individuals, out-of-frame TCR alpha sequences shared between twins showed an excess of sequences with low generation probability. In beta out-of-frame sequences, excess twin sharing was weaker, because having fewer shared sequences lowered the signal-to-noise ratio. Recombination models systematically underestimated out-of-frame TCR alpha sharing in monozygotic twins but agreed with sharing between unrelated individuals. Because the same donors could not be followed over many years, conclusions were based on cross-sectional statistical analysis. Zero-insertion analyses could be partly confounded by invariant T cells such as MAIT and iNKT, although diverse VJ usage argued against such confounding for most clonotypes.

For this chain, trimming is 5 bases at the V end and 5 bases at the J end, and the number of junction bases without a gene match is 12. The CDR3 starts with the cysteine, ends with the phenylalanine, and has 16 residues. Of all the DNA, just the CDR3 is kept, 48 bases in frame from base 1. The TCR originated in a woman between 18 and 30 years old in good health. In this chain, TRBV12-3 or TRBV12-4 is recombined with TRBJ2-1, with 7 bases matching TRBD2. Sequencing input: memory (CD45RO+) T cells sorted from blood. The cell subset or site label for this specimen denotes: CD45RO+ enriched T cells. The CDR3 region has the sequence CASSPYLAEIDNEQFF. The DNA reads TGTGCCAGCAGTCCCTACCTAGCGGAGATAGACAATGAGCAGTTCTTC.